The rows below give T cell receptor beta chains drawn from one sample of a study of radiotherapy plus CTLA-4 blockade in lung cancer. Generated by immunoSEQ multiplex PCR, the TCRdb table keeps only in-frame clones and is missing some. The data hold 120,000 or so clones, with just under 80% observed a single time. This material consisted of peripheral blood, taken from a patient treated with radiotherapy plus ipilimumab. Receptors originate from a human donor with non-small cell lung cancer who had a partial response to radiotherapy plus ipilimumab. CDR3s include the opening cysteine and the closing phenylalanine or tryptophan. The D gene is left open where the match is weak. Part of the rows lack a size; the others show once, few, many or a class for expanded clones.

>TRBV28|TRBJ2-1|NA|TRBD2|15
TGTGCCAGCAGTCTCCAGCGGGAGTGGTACAATGAGCAGTTCTTC
CASSLQREWYNEQFF
>TRBV28|TRBJ1-3|few|NA|17
TGTGCCAGCAGTTCATCGGGACACTCGAGCTCTGGAAACACCATATATTTT
CASSSSGHSSSGNTIYF
>TRBV6-5|TRBJ1-3|NA|NA|15
TGTGCCAGTACACCGGCGCGCGGGGGTTGGGACACCATATATTTT
CASTPARGGWDTIYF
>TRBV4-2|TRBJ1-5|NA|NA|14
TGTGCCAGCAGCCAGAATCAGGGCCTCCAGCCCCAGCATTTT
CASSQNQGLQPQHF
>TRBV7-9|TRBJ2-5|NA|TRBD2|15
TGTGCCAGCAGCTCGACGACTAGCGGGAGCGAGACCCAGTACTTC
CASSSTTSGSETQYF
>TRBV5-6|TRBJ1-2|NA|NA|16
TGTGCCAGCAGCTTGATACAGGGTATCACTAACTATGGCTACACCTTC
CASSLIQGITNYGYTF
>TRBV11-3|TRBJ2-7|few|TRBD1|17
TGTGCCAGCAGCTCCTCTGCCGGGGGACAGGGCATAGGCGAGCAGTACTTC
CASSSSAGGQGIGEQYF
>TRBV5-1|TRBJ2-7|few|TRBD2|16
TGCGCCAGCAGCTTTGCGGGAGGTAGAATTAAGTACGAGCAGTACTTC
CASSFAGGRIKYEQYF
>TRBV5-4|TRBJ2-7|NA|TRBD1|15
TGTGCCAGCAGCTTGGAGGGGACAGGGGTCTACGAGCAGTACTTC
CASSLEGTGVYEQYF
>TRBV5-1|TRBJ2-1|NA|TRBD2|19
TGCGCCAGCAGCAGAGGGACTAGCGGGAAACAATTTCCCTACAATGAGCAGTTCTTC
CASSRGTSGKQFPYNEQFF
>TRBV2|TRBJ2-1|NA|TRBD2|13
TGTGCCAGCAGTGGGACTAGCGGCAATGAGCAGTTCTTC
CASSGTSGNEQFF
>TRBV10-3|TRBJ1-2|few|TRBD1|16
TGTGCCACCAGAGGGGACAGGGGGTTAGCTAACTATGGCTACACCTTC
CATRGDRGLANYGYTF
>TRBV30|TRBJ2-3|once|TRBD2|17
TGTGCCTGGAGTGGGACTAGCGGGAGGGCCGGCAGAGATACGCAGTATTTT
CAWSGTSGRAGRDTQYF
>TRBV6-4|TRBJ2-1|NA|NA|16
TGTGCCAGCAGTTGGTCACAGGGATCTGCCTACAATGAGCAGTTCTTC
CASSWSQGSAYNEQFF
>TRBV4-2|TRBJ2-1|NA|NA|12
TGTGCCAGCAGCCAAGCGGACAATGAGCAGTTCTTC
CASSQADNEQFF
>TRBV14|TRBJ1-2|NA|NA|15
TGTGCCAGCAGCCACGTCCGGGGCGTGGGGGCCGGCTACACCTTC
CASSHVRGVGAGYTF
>TRBV11-2|TRBJ2-5|NA|NA|13
TGTGCCAGCAGCCCAGGGTTGGGGGAGACCCAGTACTTC
CASSPGLGETQYF
>TRBV18|TRBJ1-1|NA|TRBD1|16
TGTGCCAGCTCACTAACGGCATGGACAGGTAACACTGAAGCTTTCTTT
CASSLTAWTGNTEAFF
>TRBV10-2|TRBJ2-3|NA|NA|15
TGCGCCAGCAGTGAGTCAAGGGGCCAGACAGATACGCAGTATTTT
CASSESRGQTDTQYF
>TRBV6-5|TRBJ1-2|NA|NA|11
TGTGCCAGCAGTTTCGGCTATGGCTACACCTTC
CASSFGYGYTF
>TRBV28|TRBJ1-5|few|NA|16
TGTGCCAGCATCATAGGGGGGGGCCTTAGCAATCAGCCCCAGCATTTT
CASIIGGGLSNQPQHF
>TRBV27|TRBJ2-1|NA|TRBD2|15
TGTGCCAGCAGTTTAGGAACTAGCGGGATCAATGAGCAGTTCTTC
CASSLGTSGINEQFF
>TRBV6-5|TRBJ2-1|NA|TRBD2|15
TGTGCCAGCAGTTACGGGCGGGAGGGCCGAAATGAGCAGTTCTTC
CASSYGREGRNEQFF
>TRBV27|TRBJ1-5|once|NA|16
TGTGCCAGCAGCCCTGGGACACTCTATAGCAATCAGCCCCAGCATTTT
CASSPGTLYSNQPQHF
>TRBV10-1|TRBJ1-1|NA|TRBD1|14
TGCGCCAGCAGATCGGACAGGGTGAACACTGAAGCTTTCTTT
CASRSDRVNTEAFF
>TRBV13|TRBJ2-3|NA|NA|15
TGTGCCAGCAGCTCAGGACCAACTAGCACAGATACGCAGTATTTT
CASSSGPTSTDTQYF
>TRBV28|TRBJ1-3|NA|TRBD1|16
TGTGCCAGCAGCCAGGGGGGGACAGGCTCTGGAAACACCATATATTTT
CASSQGGTGSGNTIYF
>TRBV19|TRBJ1-2|few|NA|14
TGTGCCAGTAGCCGAGGAACCACGGGCTATGGCTACACCTTC
CASSRGTTGYGYTF
>TRBV6-5|TRBJ2-5|NA|NA|13
TGTGCCAGCAGTTACAAGCGGGAAGAGACCCAGTACTTC
CASSYKREETQYF
>TRBV2|TRBJ1-1|once|TRBD1|15
TGTGCCAGCAGTCGGGACAGCCTTTTGAACACTGAAGCTTTCTTT
CASSRDSLLNTEAFF
>TRBV27|TRBJ2-3|NA|TRBD2|16
TGTGCCAGCAGTTTGCTGACTAGCGGGAGCACAGATACGCAGTATTTT
CASSLLTSGSTDTQYF
>TRBV10-1|TRBJ2-5|once|NA|11
TGCGCCAGCGGAGGAAAAGAGACCCAGTACTTC
CASGGKETQYF
>TRBV5-1|TRBJ2-3|NA|TRBD1|16
TGCGCCAGCAGCTTGGCTGGGACAGGGCAGGCAGATACGCAGTATTTT
CASSLAGTGQADTQYF
>TRBV30|TRBJ2-5|NA|TRBD2|16
TGTGCCTGGAGTTACGGGACTAGCGGGTACCAAGAGACCCAGTACTTC
CAWSYGTSGYQETQYF
>TRBV4-2|TRBJ1-1|NA|TRBD1|15
TGTGCCAGCAGCCAACGGGACAGGGAGAGCACTGAAGCTTTCTTT
CASSQRDRESTEAFF
>TRBV19|TRBJ2-1|NA|TRBD2|17
TGTGCCAGTAGTATTACTCTAGCGGGAGGCCATATTGGCGAGCAGTTCTTC
CASSITLAGGHIGEQFF
>TRBV28|TRBJ1-5|NA|NA|17
TGTGCCAGCAGTTTTCAACCGAAGGTAGGCCGCGGGCAGCCCCAGCATTTT
CASSFQPKVGRGQPQHF
>TRBV28|TRBJ2-1|few|TRBD1|16
TGTGCCAGCAGCCACATCCCGGGACAGGGTGGTAATGAGCAGTTCTTC
CASSHIPGQGGNEQFF
>TRBV7-9|TRBJ2-6|once|NA|17
TGTGCCAGCAGCTTAGGGGCCCTGGGCTCTGGGGCCAACGTCCTGACTTTC
CASSLGALGSGANVLTF
>TRBV27|TRBJ2-3|NA|NA|15
TGTGCCAGCAGTTTCGACATAGGCACCACAGATACGCAGTATTTT
CASSFDIGTTDTQYF
>TRBV28|TRBJ1-5|NA|NA|16
TGTGCCAGCAGTCCGACTAGGGGAGGGGGCAATCAGCCCCAGCATTTT
CASSPTRGGGNQPQHF
>TRBV4-2|TRBJ1-3|NA|NA|14
TGTGCCAGCAGCTTGCCAGGGCCTGGAAACACCATATATTTT
CASSLPGPGNTIYF
>TRBV19|TRBJ2-1|NA|NA|14
TGTGCCAGCCGAGGCCACCTGATGACGGATGAGCAGTTCTTC
CASRGHLMTDEQFF
>TRBV6-6|TRBJ2-3|NA|TRBD2|14
TGTGCCAGCAGTCGCGCGGGAGTCTCAGATACGCAGTATTTT
CASSRAGVSDTQYF
>TRBV5-4|TRBJ2-7|few|NA|13
TGTGCCAGCAGCCCGAGACAGGTGGGGGAGCAGTACTTC
CASSPRQVGEQYF